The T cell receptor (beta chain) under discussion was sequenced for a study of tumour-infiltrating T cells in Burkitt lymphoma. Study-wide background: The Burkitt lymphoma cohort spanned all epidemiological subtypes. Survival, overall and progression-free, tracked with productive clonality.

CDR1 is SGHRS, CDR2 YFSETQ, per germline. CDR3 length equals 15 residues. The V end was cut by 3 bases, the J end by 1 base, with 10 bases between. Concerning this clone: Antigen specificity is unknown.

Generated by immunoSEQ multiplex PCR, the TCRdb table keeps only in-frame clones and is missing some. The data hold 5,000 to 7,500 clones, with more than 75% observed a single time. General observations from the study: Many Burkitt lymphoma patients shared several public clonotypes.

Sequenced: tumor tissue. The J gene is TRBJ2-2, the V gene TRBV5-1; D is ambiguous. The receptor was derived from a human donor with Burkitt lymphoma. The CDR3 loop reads CASSSELGNTGELFF. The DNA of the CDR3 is TGCGCCAGCAGCTCGGAGTTAGGGAACACCGGGGAGCTGTTTTTT.